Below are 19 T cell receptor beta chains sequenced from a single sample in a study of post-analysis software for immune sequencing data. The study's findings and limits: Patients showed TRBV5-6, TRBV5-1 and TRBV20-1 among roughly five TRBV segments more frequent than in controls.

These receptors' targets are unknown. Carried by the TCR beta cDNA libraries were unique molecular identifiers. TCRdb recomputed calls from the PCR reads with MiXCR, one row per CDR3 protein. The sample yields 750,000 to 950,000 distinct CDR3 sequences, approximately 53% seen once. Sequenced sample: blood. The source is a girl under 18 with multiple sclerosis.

As DNA, the CDR3 is TGTGCCAGCAGTCCCATCAGGCCTTCCTACGAGCAGTACTTC. It encodes CASSPIRPSYEQYF. This chain uses TRBV6-2 or TRBV6-3 with TRBJ2-7; no firm D call. The CDR3 runs 14 residues. V gave up 5 bases and J gave up 1 base, with 12 bases separating them. Per the germline V gene, CDR1 is MNHEY and CDR2 is SVGEGT.

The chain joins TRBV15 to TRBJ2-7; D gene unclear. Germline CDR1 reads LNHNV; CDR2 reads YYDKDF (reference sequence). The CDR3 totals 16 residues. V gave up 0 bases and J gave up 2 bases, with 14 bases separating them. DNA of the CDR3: TGTGCCACCAGCAGAGATAGGCCGAGTCTGACCTACGAGCAGTACTTC. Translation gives CATSRDRPSLTYEQYF.

The CDR3 DNA follows: TGTGCCAGCAGAGAGAAGGGCCCCGTAGGGGAGCCCCAGCATTTT. Translated, it gives CASREKGPVGEPQHF. This chain connects TRBV2 to TRBJ1-5, with D tentatively TRBD1 (5 bases). Germline lookup yields CDR1 SNHLY and CDR2 FYNNEI. The CDR3 length is 15 residues. Trimming took 6 bases from V and 8 from J, leaving 20 bases between them.

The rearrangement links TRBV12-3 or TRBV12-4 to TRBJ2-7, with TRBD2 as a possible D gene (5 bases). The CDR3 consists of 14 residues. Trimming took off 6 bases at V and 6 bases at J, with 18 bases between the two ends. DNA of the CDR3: TGTGCCAGCAGCCTAGGACTCGAATCAGGCGAGCAGTACTTC. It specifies CASSLGLESGEQYF.

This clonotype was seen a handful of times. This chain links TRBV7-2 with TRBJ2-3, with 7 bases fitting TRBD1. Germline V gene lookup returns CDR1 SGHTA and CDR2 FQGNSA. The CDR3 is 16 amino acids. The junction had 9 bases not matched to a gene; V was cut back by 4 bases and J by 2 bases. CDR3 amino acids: CASSWEFGQATDTQYF. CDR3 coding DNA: TGTGCCAGCAGCTGGGAGTTCGGACAGGCCACAGATACGCAGTATTTT. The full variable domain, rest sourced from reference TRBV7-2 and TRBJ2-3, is GAGVSQSPSNKVTEKGKDVELRCDPISGHTALYWYRQSLGQGLEFLIYFQGNSAPDKSGLPSDRFSAERTGGSVSTLTIQRTQQEDSAVYLCASSWEFGQATDTQYFGPGTRLTVL.

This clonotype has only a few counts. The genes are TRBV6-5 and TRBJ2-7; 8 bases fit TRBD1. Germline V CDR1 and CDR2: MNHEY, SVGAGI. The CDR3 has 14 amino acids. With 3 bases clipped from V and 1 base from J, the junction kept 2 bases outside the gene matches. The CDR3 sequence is CASSYRTGSYEQYF. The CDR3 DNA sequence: TGTGCCAGCAGTTATCGGACAGGGTCCTACGAGCAGTACTTC.

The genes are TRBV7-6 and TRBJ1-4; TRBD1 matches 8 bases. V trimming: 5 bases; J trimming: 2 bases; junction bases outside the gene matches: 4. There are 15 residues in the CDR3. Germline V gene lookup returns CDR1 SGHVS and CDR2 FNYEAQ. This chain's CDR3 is CASSVRGPTNEKLFF. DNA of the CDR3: TGTGCCAGCAGCGTCAGGGGGCCCACTAATGAAAAACTGTTTTTT. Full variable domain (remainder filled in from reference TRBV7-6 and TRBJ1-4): GAGVSQSPRYKVTKRGQDVALRCDPISGHVSLYWYRQALGQGPEFLTYFNYEAQQDKSGLPNDRFSAERPEGSISTLTIQRTEQRDSAMYRCASSVRGPTNEKLFFGSGTQLSVL.

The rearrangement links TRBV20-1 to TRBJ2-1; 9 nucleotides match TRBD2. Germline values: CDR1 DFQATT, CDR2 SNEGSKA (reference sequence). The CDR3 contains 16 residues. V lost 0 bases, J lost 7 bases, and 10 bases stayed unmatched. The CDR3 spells CSARDFRAGGLNEQFF. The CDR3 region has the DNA TGCAGTGCTAGAGATTTTAGGGCGGGAGGGCTGAATGAGCAGTTCTTC.

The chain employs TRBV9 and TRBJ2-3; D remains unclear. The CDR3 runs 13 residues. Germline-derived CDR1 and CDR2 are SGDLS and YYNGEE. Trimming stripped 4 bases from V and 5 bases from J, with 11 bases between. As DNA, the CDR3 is TGTGCCAGCAGCCTTACCCGAGGAGATACGCAGTATTTT. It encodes CASSLTRGDTQYF.

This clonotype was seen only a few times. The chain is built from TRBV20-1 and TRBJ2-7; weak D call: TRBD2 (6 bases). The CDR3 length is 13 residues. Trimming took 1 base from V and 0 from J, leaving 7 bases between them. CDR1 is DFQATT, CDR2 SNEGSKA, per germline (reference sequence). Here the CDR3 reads CSARGGLSYEQYF. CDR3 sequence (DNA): TGCAGTGCTAGAGGGGGACTCTCCTACGAGCAGTACTTC.

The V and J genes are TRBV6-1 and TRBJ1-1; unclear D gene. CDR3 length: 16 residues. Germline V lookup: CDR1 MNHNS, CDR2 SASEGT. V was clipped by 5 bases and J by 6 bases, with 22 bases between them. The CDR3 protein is CASSPWGKGRTAEAFF. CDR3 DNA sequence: TGTGCCAGCAGTCCCTGGGGTAAGGGCCGGACGGCTGAAGCTTTCTTT.

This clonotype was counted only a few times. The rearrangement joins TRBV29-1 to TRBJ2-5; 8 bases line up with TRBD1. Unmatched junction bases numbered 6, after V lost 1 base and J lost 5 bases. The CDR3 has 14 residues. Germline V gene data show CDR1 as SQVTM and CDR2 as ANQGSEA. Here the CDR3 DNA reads TGCAGCGTTGAAGGGGCAGGGGGCAGGGAGACCCAGTACTTC. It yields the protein CSVEGAGGRETQYF.

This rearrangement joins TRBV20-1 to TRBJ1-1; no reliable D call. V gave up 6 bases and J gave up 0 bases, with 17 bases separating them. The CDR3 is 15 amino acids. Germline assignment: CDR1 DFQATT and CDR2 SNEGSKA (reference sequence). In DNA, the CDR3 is TGCAGTGCCAATTGGCGGAGACGGGTGAACACTGAAGCTTTCTTT. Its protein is CSANWRRRVNTEAFF.

The DNA of the CDR3 is TGTGCCAGCAGGGGGGGACTAACCAACACAGATACGCAGTATTTT. This codes for CASRGGLTNTDTQYF. The chain uses TRBV12-3 or TRBV12-4 and TRBJ2-3; 7 nucleotides match TRBD2. The CDR3 runs 15 residues. V lost 6 bases and J lost 2; bases outside the gene matches: 8.

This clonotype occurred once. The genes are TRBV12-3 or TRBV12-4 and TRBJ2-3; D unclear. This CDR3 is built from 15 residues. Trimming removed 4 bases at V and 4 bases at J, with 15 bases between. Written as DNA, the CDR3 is TGTGCCAGCAGTTCCACCGACTGGTACGCAGATACGCAGTATTTT. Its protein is CASSSTDWYADTQYF.

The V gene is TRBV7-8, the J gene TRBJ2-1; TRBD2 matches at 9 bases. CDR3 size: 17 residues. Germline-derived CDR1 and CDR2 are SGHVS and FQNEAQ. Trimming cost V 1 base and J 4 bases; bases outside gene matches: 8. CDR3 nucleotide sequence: TGTGCCAGCAGCTTAGGGGTCGCGGGAGGGGGGTACAATGAGCAGTTCTTC. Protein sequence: CASSLGVAGGGYNEQFF.

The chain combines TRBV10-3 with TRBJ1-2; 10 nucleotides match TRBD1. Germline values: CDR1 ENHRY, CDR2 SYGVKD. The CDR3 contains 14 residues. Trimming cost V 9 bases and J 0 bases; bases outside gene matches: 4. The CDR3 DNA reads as TGTGCCATTTCGGGGACAGGGGCTAACTATGGCTACACCTTC. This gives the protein CAISGTGANYGYTF.

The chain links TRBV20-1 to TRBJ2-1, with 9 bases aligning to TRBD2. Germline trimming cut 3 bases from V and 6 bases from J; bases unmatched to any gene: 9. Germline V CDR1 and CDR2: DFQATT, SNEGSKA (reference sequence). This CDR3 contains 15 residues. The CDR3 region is CSASRPGLAVNEQFF. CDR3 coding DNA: TGCAGTGCTAGTCGACCGGGACTAGCCGTCAATGAGCAGTTCTTC.

CDR3 amino acids: CSASPTTRGYEQYF. As DNA, the CDR3 is TGCAGTGCCAGTCCCACTACTCGAGGGTACGAGCAGTACTTC. The chain employs TRBV20-1 and TRBJ2-7, with D possibly being TRBD2 (5 bases). Germline values: CDR1 DFQATT, CDR2 SNEGSKA (reference sequence). V was shortened by 6 bases and J by 4 bases, with 19 bases between the two germline ends. The CDR3 loop spans 14 amino acids.